This T cell receptor (beta chain) was observed in a study of blood T cell repertoires in COVID-19. In the study overall: Acute-phase and convalescent COVID-19 samples originated in the United States, Italy and Spain. Sources were T cells, B-cell-depleted T cells, or PBMCs; the material itself was cDNA or gDNA.

As handled by the study authors: Nucleated cell number was recorded as an estimate derived from reference gene primer amplification. TCRdb's table, derived via immunoSEQ multiplex PCR, lists solely in-frame clones and lacks some. V and J calls and clone size are copied from that table; D and trimming were computed from the DNA. This table has tens of thousands of clones, over 75% appearing once. The TCR originated in a woman of 80 years or more with acute or convalescent COVID-19. The source material was peripheral blood.

The CDR3 nucleotides read TGTGCCAGCAGTCTACAGGGATACGAGCAGTACTTC. Protein sequence: CASSLQGYEQYF. The chain has TRBV7-8 and TRBJ2-7; a weak D match, TRBD1 (6 bases). The CDR3 length is 12 residues. Germline CDR1 and CDR2: SGHVS and FQNEAQ. Trimming stripped 6 bases from V and 4 bases from J, with 10 bases between.